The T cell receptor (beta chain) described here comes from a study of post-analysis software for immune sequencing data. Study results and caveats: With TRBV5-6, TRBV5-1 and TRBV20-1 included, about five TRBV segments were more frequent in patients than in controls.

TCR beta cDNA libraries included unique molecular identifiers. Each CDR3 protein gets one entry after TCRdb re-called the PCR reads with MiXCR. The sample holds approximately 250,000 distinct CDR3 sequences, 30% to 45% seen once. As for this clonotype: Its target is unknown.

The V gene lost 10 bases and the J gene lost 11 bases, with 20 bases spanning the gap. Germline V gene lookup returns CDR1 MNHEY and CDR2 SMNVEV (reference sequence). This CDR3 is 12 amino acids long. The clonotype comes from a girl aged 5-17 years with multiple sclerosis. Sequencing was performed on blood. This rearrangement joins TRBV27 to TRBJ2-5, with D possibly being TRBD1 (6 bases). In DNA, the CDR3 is TGTGCCATTAGGGGGACCTACAATGAGCAGTACTTC. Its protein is CAIRGTYNEQYF.